The T cell receptor beta chain described here comes from a study of vaccination effects on CD4 cells after COVID-19 (dated by TCRdb to 2022 to 2024). About the full investigation: Each participant received two doses of an mRNA SARS-CoV-2 vaccine, either BNT162b2 or mRNA-1273. A total of nine to ten COVID-19 convalescent patients and 4 SARS-CoV-2-naive healthy vaccine recipients were included in the full study. Cultures from other donors in the study were sequenced using the Oncomine TCR Beta short-read assay on an Illumina iSeq 100. SARS-CoV-2 spike-specific CD4+ TCR repertoires were compared before and after mRNA vaccination in COVID-19 convalescent patients and in infection-naive vaccine recipients.

Findings and caveats that apply to the study as a whole: Among healthy vaccine recipients, nearly all vaccine-induced clones were SARS-CoV-2 mono-reactive, and only 1 of 255 was cross-reactive with common cold coronaviruses. Only a small number of convalescent patients were included, and no early post-infection timepoints were available, which limited the study. Clones induced by infection and clones induced by vaccination both contracted markedly at late timepoints after vaccination, which fits with T cell responses waning over time.

About this clone: It has no known antigen specificity. Base quality data are lacking; no much larger clone is found one base away.

Reading from cysteine to phenylalanine, the CDR3 counts 18 amino acids. Left in the record is the CDR3 DNA by itself, 54 bases read in frame from the first base. The germline V gene specifies SGDLS as CDR1 and YYNGEE as CDR2. Cut back by 4 bases and 0 bases, the V and J ends lie 20 bases apart. The method behind the library was the immunoSEQ multiplex PCR assay. DNA from the cultured, isolated CD4+ T cells was subjected to TCR beta CDR3 sequencing. On the study's bioinformatics: Non-productive TCR sequences were removed, reads were trimmed to the CDR3 region, and CDR3s of at least 7 amino acids were retained. The MANAFEST web app was used to pick out antigen-specific clonotypes by comparing their expansion in peptide wells with that in reference cultures. Positive clones required FDR<0.05 expansion versus reference and all other wells, odds ratio above 5, and frequency above 0.1% in two replicate wells. A clonotype was defined as cross-reactive if the clonotype was significantly expanded both in SARS-CoV-2 spike wells and in at least one common cold coronavirus spike condition. CDR3 similarity was assessed by Levenshtein distance with the stringdist R package, and unrooted trees were built with ape in R 3.6.1. The source is immuneACCESS, and TCRdb retained only in-frame sequences with V and J called. Part of the clones is not carried over; for the studies checked, unresolved V genes explain less than half of this, and the remainder is unexplained. From that table come the V and J calls and clone size; the DNA was used to work out D and trimming. This sample comprises 62,000 or so clones, 75% to 90% of them detected only once. Clones ranked in the top ten supply 9% to 15% of the sample.

In the ViraFEST assay, PBMC were stimulated with viral peptide pools, and TCR sequencing was then used to find antigen-specific CD4+ T cell clonotypes based on their expansion. After approximately eleven days of culture, CD4+ T cells were isolated with the EasySep CD4+ T cell isolation kit. Negative nucleocapsid antibody results before and after vaccination confirmed that the healthy vaccine recipients had no prior SARS-CoV-2 infection. About 2.1 million PBMC per well were cultured in IMDM with roughly 5% human AB serum, 8 to 10 IU/ml IL-2 and gentamicin, plus 10 ug/ml peptides. Half of the culture medium was replaced with fresh IL-2-containing medium on days 3 and 7. Unless otherwise noted, each peptide stimulation condition was cultured in triplicate wells. Using Ficoll-Paque Plus gradient centrifugation, PBMC were separated from whole blood and then either used fresh or cryopreserved at -140C. Overlapping peptide pools spanned the spike proteins of SARS-CoV-2 and the common cold coronaviruses HCoV-NL63, HCoV-OC43 and HCoV-229E. The QIAamp micro DNA kit was used to extract genomic DNA from the cultured CD4+ T cells.

The rearranged segments are TRBV9 and TRBJ2-1; tentative D gene TRBD2, with 6 bases matching. The TCR was taken from a human donor who received a COVID-19 vaccine. The material was CD4+ T cells from PBMCs cultured with SARS-CoV-2 spike peptides, obtained before COVID-19 vaccination. Reading the label with the study, this specimen's cell subset or site is: SARS-CoV-2 spike overlapping peptide pool stimulation. DNA sequence: TGTGCCAGCAGCCAGGGAGGTTGGGAGTCAAGCTCCTACAATGAGCAGTTCTTC. Its protein reads: CASSQGGWESSSYNEQFF.